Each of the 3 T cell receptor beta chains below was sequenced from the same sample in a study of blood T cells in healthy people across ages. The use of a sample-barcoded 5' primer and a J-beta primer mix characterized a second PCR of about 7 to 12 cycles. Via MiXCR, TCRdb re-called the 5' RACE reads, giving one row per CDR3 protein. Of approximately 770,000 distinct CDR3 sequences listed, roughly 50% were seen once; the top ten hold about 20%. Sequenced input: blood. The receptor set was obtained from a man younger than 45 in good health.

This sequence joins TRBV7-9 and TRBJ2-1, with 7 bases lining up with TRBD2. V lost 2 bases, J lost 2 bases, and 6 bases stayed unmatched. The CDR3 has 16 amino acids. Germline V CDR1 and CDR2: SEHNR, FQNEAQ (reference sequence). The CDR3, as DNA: TGTGCCAGCAGCTTATGGTTGAGCGGGGCCTACAATGAGCAGTTCTTC. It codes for CASSLWLSGAYNEQFF. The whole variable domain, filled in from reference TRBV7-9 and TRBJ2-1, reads DTGVSQNPRHKITKRGQNVTFRCDPISEHNRLYWYRQTLGQGPEFLTYFQNEAQLEKSRLLSDRFSAERPKGSFSTLEIQRTEQGDSAMYLCASSLWLSGAYNEQFFGPGTRLTVL.

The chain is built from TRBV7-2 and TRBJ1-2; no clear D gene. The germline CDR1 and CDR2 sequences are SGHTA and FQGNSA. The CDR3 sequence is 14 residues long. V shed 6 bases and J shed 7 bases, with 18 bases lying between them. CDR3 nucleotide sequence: TGTGCCAGCAGGCGGAGCCCAACCCTCTCTGGCTACACCTTC. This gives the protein CASRRSPTLSGYTF.

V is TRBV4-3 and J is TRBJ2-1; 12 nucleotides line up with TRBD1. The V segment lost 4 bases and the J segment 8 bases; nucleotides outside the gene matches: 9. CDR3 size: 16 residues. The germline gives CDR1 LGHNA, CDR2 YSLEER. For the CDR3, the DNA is TGCGCCAGCAGCCCCCCTGGGACAGGGGGCTTCTATGAGCAGTTCTTC. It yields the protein CASSPPGTGGFYEQFF.